One sample yielded the 6 T cell receptor beta chains listed below, sequenced in a study of early T cells in non-severe SARS-CoV-2 infection. Using its own MiXCR run on the 5' RACE reads, TCRdb lists one record per CDR3 protein. The sample carries around 58,000 distinct CDR3 sequences, about 8% recorded once. Sequences were derived from whole blood, sampled at baseline. The receptors were gathered from an adult who was a healthcare worker with PCR-confirmed SARS-CoV-2 infection or an uninfected control (not recorded which).

This clonotype showed up just a few times. V usage is TRBV12-3 or TRBV12-4 and J usage is TRBJ2-7; a weak D match, TRBD1 (5 bases). V gave up 6 bases and J gave up 6 bases, with 15 bases separating them. This CDR3 contains 13 residues. The CDR3 coding sequence is TGTGCCAGCAGCTACGGACAATTCCGCGAGCAGTACTTC. This codes for CASSYGQFREQYF.

The rearrangement uses TRBV12-3 or TRBV12-4 and TRBJ2-1; D unresolved. V was clipped by 2 bases and J by 4 bases, with 3 bases between them. The CDR3 loop spans 12 amino acids. The CDR3 DNA follows: TGTGCCAGCAGTTTAAATTACAATGAGCAGTTCTTC. Translating it yields CASSLNYNEQFF.

This clonotype turned up a few times. The J gene is TRBJ2-3, the V gene TRBV7-9; D ambiguous. Trimming stripped 7 bases from V and 4 bases from J, with 12 bases between. This CDR3 comprises 13 residues. CDR1 and CDR2 (germline): SEHNR, FQNEAQ (reference sequence). CDR3 sequence reads: CASNNPRADTQYF. CDR3 DNA sequence: TGTGCCAGCAACAACCCCCGCGCAGATACGCAGTATTTT.

This clonotype was counted a few times. The chain combines TRBV7-9 with TRBJ2-3; 13 nucleotides match TRBD2. The CDR3 has 20 amino acids. Trimming at V came to 2 bases and at J to 2 bases, leaving 13 bases not matched to a gene. Germline V gene sequence: CDR1 SEHNR, CDR2 FQNEAQ (reference sequence). Here the CDR3 reads CASSLSRLAGGEGDTDTQYF. In DNA, the CDR3 is TGTGCCAGCAGCTTATCCAGACTAGCGGGAGGAGAGGGTGACACAGATACGCAGTATTTT.

This clonotype occurred many times. The J gene is TRBJ2-5, the V gene TRBV7-6; 7 bases agree with TRBD2. The J segment lost 1 base and the V segment lost 3 bases, leaving 8 bases of the junction unmatched. The CDR3 consists of 16 residues. Germline CDR1 and CDR2: SGHVS and FNYEAQ. In nucleotides, the CDR3 is TGTGCCAGCAGCTTTCTCCAGCGGGGTGTCCAAGAGACCCAGTACTTC. This gives the protein CASSFLQRGVQETQYF.

CDR3 sequence: CASSFLGLARDTQYF. The CDR3 coding sequence is TGTGCCAGCAGCTTTCTGGGACTAGCGAGAGATACGCAGTATTTT. The chain is built from TRBV7-9 and TRBJ2-3; 10 positions match TRBD2. The J segment lost 5 bases and the V segment lost 3 bases, leaving 5 bases of the junction unmatched. Germline assignment: CDR1 SEHNR and CDR2 FQNEAQ (reference sequence). The length of the CDR3 is 15 residues.